This entry concerns a single T cell receptor beta chain. Germline CDR1 and CDR2: SGHAT and FQNNGV. CDR3 length equals 13 residues. Trimming at V came to 5 bases and at J to 4 bases, leaving 2 bases not matched to a gene. Per the original data handling: Researchers report that nucleated cell counts were estimated from reference gene primer amplification. Some clones are missing from TCRdb's copy, which holds only in-frame ones; the method was immunoSEQ multiplex PCR. Clone size and the V and J calls come from that table; the DNA yielded D and trimming. The sample has a few hundred thousand clones, approximately 90% seen once. This sample was taken from a study of blood T cell repertoires in COVID-19. Study as a whole: The study drew acute and convalescent COVID-19 samples from the United States, Italy and Spain. T cells, B-cell-depleted T cells, or PBMCs provided the cDNA or gDNA that served as material.

Sequencing was done on a sample of peripheral blood. The source of this sequence is a man aged 65 to 85 with acute or convalescent COVID-19. The rearrangement uses TRBV11-2 and TRBJ1-2; 9 nucleotides line up with TRBD1. CDR3 loop: CASSRTGVYGYTF. In DNA, the CDR3 is TGTGCCAGCAGCCGGACAGGGGTCTATGGCTACACCTTC.